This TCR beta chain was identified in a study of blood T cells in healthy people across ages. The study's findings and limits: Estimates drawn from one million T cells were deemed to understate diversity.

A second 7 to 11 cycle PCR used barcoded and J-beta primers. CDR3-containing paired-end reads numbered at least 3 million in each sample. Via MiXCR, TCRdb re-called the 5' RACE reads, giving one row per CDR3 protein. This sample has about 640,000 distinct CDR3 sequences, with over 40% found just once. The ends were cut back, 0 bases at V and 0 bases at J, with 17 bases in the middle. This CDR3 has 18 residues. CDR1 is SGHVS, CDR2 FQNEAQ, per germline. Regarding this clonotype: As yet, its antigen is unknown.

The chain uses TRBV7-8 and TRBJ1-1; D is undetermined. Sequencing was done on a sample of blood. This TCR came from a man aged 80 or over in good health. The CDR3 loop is CASSLASAGSTMNTEAFF. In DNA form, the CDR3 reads TGTGCCAGCAGCTTAGCAAGTGCAGGCTCGACAATGAACACTGAAGCTTTCTTT.